This TCR beta chain stems from a study of cytomegalovirus exposure and HLA in healthy donors. Details on this clone: What it binds is not known.

Repertoires were generated with immunoSEQ multiplex PCR, while TCRdb's copy carries only in-frame clones and drops some. The sample carries approximately 60,000 clones, 80% to 95% recorded once. The donors were members of the validation cohort, which comprised 100 to 150 subjects and was separate from the first cohort of roughly 700 subjects. Study-level points and caveats: There were around 160 TCR beta chains listed as cytomegalovirus-associated. The tendency of first-cohort TCR clusters to co-occur in the approximately 120 validation repertoires was identified by a subsequent analysis.

The CDR3 is 18 amino acids. The V gene end was trimmed by 4 bases and the J gene end by 4 bases; junction bases not matched to a gene: 13. Germline CDR1 SEHNR, CDR2 FQNEAQ (reference sequence). Material for sequencing was PBMCs. The chain joins TRBV7-9 to TRBJ2-7; 13 bases are a match to TRBD2. The receptor comes from a man aged 18 to 35 in good health and CMV-seronegative. The CDR3 DNA reads TGTGCCAGCAGCTCCTCGGGGACTAGCGGGACCGCCATATACGAGCAGTACTTC. Encoded protein: CASSSSGTSGTAIYEQYF.